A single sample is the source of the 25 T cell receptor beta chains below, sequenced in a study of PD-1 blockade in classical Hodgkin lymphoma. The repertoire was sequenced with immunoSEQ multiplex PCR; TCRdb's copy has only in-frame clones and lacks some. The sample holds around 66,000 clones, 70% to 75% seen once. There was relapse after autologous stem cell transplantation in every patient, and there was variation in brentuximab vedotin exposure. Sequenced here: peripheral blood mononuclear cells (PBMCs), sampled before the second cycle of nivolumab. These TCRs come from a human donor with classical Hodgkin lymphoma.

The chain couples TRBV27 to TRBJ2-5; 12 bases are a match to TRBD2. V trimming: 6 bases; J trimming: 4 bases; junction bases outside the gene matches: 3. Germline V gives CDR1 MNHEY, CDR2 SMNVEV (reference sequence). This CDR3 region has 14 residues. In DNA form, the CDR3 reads TGTGCCAGCAGACCGGGACTAGCGGGAGAGACCCAGTACTTC. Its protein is CASRPGLAGETQYF.

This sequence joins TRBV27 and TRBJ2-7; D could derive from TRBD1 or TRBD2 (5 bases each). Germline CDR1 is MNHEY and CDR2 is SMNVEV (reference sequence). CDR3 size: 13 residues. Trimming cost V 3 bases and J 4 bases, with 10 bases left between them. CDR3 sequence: CASSLWDPYEQYF. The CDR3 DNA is TGTGCCAGCAGTTTGTGGGACCCATACGAGCAGTACTTC.

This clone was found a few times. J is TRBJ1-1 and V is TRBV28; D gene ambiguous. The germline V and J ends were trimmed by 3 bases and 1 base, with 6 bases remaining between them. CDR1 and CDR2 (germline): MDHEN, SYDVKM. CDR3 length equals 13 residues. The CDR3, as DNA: TGTGCCAGCAGTTTCGGGTCGAACACTGAAGCTTTCTTT. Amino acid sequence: CASSFGSNTEAFF.

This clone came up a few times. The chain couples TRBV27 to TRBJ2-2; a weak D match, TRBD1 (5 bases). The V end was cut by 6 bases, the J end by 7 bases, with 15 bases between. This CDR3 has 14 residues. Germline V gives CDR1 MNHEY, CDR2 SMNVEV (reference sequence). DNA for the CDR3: TGTGCCAGCAGCCCAATGGGGCGAGACGGGGAGCTGTTTTTT. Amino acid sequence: CASSPMGRDGELFF.

CDR3 bases: TGTGCCAGCTCACAGGGACAGAGCGGCTCTGAAGCTTTCTTT. Translated, it gives CASSQGQSGSEAFF. The chain employs TRBV18 and TRBJ1-1; 7 bases are shared with TRBD1. CDR3 length: 14 amino acids. In germline, CDR1 is KGHSH, CDR2 LQKENI. J lost 6 bases, V lost 4 bases, and 8 bases had no gene match. Full variable domain (remainder filled in from reference TRBV18 and TRBJ1-1): NAGVMQNPRHLVRRRGQEARLRCSPMKGHSHVYWYRQLPEEGLKFMVYLQKENIIDESGMPKERFSAEFPKEGPSILRIQQVVRGDSAAYFCASSQGQSGSEAFFGQGTRLTVV.

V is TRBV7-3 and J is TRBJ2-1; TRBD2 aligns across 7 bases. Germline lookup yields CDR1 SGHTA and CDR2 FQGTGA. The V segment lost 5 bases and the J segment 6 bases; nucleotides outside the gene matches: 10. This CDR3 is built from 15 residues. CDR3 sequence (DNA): TGTGCCAGCAGCCCTAGGACGGGGGGAGGCAATGAGCAGTTCTTC. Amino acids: CASSPRTGGGNEQFF.

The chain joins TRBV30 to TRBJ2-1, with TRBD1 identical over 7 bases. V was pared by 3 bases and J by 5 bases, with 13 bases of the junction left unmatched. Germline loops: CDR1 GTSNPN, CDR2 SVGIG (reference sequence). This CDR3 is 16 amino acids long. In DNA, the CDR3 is TGTGCCTGGAGCCGTGTCTACAGGGGAGTTAACAATGAGCAGTTCTTC. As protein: CAWSRVYRGVNNEQFF.

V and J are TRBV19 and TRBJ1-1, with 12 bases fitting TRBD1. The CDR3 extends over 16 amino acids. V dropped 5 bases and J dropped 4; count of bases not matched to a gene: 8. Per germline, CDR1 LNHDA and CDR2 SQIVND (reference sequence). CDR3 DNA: TGTGCCAGTAGTTCCCGGGACAGGGGGCCGGGCACTGAAGCTTTCTTT. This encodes CASSSRDRGPGTEAFF.

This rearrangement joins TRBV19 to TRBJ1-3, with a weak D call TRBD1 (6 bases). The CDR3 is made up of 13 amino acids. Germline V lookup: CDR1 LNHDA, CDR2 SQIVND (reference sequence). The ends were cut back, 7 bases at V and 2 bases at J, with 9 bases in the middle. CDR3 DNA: TGTGCCAGTACTAGGGACACTGGAAACACCATATATTTT. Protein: CASTRDTGNTIYF.

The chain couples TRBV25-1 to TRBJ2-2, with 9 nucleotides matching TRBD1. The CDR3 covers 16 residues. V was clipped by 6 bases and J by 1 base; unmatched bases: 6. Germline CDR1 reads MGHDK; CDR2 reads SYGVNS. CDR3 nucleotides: TGTGCCAGCAGACCCGGGGACAGGGTGAACACCGGGGAGCTGTTTTTT. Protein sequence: CASRPGDRVNTGELFF. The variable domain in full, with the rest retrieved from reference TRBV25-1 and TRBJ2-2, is EADIYQTPRYLVIGTGKKITLECSQTMGHDKMYWYQQDPGMELHLIHYSYGVNSTEKGDLSSESTVSRIRTEHFPLTLESARPSHTSQYLCASRPGDRVNTGELFFGEGSRLTVL.

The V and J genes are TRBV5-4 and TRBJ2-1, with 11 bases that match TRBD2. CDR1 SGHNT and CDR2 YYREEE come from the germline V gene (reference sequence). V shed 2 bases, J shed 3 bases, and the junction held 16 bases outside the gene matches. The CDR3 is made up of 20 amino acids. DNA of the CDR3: TGTGCCAGCAGCTTTGGCGTGGGGGAACCGGGACTAGCGGACTACAATGAGCAGTTCTTC. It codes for CASSFGVGEPGLADYNEQFF.

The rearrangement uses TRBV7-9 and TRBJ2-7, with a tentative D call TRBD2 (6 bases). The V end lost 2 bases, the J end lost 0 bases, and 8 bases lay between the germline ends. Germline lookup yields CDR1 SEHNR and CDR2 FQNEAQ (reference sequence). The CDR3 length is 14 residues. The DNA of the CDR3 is TGTGCCAGCAGCTTACTGGACTACTCCTACGAGCAGTACTTC. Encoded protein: CASSLLDYSYEQYF.

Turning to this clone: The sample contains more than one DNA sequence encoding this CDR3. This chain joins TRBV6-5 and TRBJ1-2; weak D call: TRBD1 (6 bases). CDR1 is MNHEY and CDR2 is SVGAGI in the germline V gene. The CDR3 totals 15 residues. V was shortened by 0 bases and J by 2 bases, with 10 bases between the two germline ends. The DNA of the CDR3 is TGTGCCAGCAGTTACTCGGGGGGGCTCAACTATGGCTACACCTTC. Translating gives CASSYSGGLNYGYTF.

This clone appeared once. The CDR3 DNA reads as TGTGCCAGCAGCCCAGGCGGCAGCGGTAATGAAAAACTGTTTTTT. It codes for CASSPGGSGNEKLFF. The chain carries TRBV9 and TRBJ1-4; D remains unclear. The CDR3 extends over 15 amino acids. Germline V gene data show CDR1 as SGDLS and CDR2 as YYNGEE. V was shortened by 4 bases and J by 4 bases, with 14 bases between the two germline ends.

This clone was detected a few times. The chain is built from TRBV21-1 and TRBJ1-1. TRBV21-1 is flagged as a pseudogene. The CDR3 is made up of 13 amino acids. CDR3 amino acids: CASSRDVNTEAFF. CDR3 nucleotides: TGTGCCAGCAGCCGGGACGTTAACACTGAAGCTTTCTTT.

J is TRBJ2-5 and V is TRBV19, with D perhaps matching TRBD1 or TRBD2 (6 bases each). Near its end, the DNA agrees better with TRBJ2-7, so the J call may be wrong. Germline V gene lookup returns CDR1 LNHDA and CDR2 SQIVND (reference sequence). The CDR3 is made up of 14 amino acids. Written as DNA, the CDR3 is TGTGCCAGTAGTATCGGAGGGGGATCCTACGAGCAGTACTTC. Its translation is CASSIGGGSYEQYF.

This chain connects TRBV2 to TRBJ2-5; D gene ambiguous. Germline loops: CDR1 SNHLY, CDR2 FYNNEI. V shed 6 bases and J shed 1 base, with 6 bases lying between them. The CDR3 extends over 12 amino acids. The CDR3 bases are TGTGCCAGCAGCGCCCCCCAAGAGACCCAGTACTTC. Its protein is CASSAPQETQYF.

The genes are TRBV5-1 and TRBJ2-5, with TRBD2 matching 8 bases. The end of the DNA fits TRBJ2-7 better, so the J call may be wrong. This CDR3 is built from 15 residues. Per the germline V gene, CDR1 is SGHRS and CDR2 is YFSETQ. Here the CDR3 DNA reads TGCGCCAGCAGCTCTTCGGGACTAGGGTCTTTCGAGCAGTACTTC. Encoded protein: CASSSSGLGSFEQYF.

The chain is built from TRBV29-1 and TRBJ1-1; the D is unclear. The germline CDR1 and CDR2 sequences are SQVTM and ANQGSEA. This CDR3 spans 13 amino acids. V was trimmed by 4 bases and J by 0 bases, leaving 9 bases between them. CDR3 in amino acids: CSVAGQVNTEAFF. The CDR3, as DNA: TGCAGCGTTGCCGGGCAGGTGAACACTGAAGCTTTCTTT.

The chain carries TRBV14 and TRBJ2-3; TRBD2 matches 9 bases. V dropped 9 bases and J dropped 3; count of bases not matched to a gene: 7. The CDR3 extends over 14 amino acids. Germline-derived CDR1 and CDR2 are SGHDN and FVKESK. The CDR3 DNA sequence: TGTGCCAGTGCGCGTAGCGGGAGAACAGATACGCAGTATTTT. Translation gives CASARSGRTDTQYF.

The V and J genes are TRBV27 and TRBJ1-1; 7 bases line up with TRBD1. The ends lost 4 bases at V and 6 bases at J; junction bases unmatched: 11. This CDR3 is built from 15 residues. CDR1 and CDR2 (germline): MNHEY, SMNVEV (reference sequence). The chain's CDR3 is CASSSSGGRYAEAFF. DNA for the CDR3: TGTGCCAGCAGTTCCTCAGGGGGGAGGTACGCTGAAGCTTTCTTT.

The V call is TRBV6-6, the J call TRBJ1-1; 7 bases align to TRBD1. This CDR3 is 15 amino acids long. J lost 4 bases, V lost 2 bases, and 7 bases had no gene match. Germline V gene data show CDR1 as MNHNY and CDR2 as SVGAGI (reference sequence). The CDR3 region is CASSYTQTGTTEAFF. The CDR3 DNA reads TGTGCCAGCAGTTACACGCAGACAGGGACCACTGAAGCTTTCTTT.

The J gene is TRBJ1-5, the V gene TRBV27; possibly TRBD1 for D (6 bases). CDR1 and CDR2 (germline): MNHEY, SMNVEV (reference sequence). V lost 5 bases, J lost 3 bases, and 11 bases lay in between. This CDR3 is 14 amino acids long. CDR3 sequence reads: CASSPGQNNQPQHF. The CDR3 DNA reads TGTGCCAGCAGTCCTGGACAGAACAATCAGCCCCAGCATTTT.

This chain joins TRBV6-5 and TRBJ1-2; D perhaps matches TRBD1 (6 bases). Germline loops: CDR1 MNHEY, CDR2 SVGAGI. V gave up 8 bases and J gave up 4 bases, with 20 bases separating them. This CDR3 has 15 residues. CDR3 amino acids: CASLVRRGIGYGYTF. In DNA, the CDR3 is TGTGCCAGCCTTGTCCGGAGGGGGATAGGCTATGGCTACACCTTC.

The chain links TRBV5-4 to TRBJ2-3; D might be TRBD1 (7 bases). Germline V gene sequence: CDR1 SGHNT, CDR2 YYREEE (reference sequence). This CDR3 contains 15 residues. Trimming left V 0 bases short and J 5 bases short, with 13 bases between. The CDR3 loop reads CASSLVQGGIDTQYF. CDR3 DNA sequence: TGTGCCAGCAGCTTGGTCCAGGGGGGAATAGATACGCAGTATTTT.